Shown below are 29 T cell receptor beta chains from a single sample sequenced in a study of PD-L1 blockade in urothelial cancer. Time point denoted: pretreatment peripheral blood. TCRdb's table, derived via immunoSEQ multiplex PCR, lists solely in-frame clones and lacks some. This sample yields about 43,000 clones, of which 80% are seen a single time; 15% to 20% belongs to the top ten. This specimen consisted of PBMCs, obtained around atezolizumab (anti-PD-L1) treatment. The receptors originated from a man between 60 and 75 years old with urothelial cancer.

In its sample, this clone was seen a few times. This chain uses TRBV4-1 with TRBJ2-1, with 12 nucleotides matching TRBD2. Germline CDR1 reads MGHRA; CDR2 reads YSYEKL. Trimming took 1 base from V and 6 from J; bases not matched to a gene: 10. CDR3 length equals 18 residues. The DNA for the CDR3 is TGCGCCAGCAGCCAAGGGCTAGCGGGAGGGCCGATGGGCAATGAGCAGTTCTTC. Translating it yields CASSQGLAGGPMGNEQFF.

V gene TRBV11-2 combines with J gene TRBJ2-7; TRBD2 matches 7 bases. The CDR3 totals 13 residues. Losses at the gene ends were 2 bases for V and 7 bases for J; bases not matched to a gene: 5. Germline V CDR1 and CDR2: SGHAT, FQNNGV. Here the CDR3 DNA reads TGTGCCAGCAGCTTAAGAGGGGAGGGAGAGCAGTACTTC. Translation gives CASSLRGEGEQYF. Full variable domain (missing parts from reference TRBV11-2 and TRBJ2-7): EAGVAQSPRYKIIEKRQSVAFWCNPISGHATLYWYQQILGQGPKLLIQFQNNGVVDDSQLPKDRFSAERLKGVDSTLKIQPAKLEDSAVYLCASSLRGEGEQYFGPGTRLTVT.

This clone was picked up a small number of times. As DNA, the CDR3 is TGTGCCACCGCCGGGACATCCTCAACCCGCGAGCAGTACTTC. This gives the protein CATAGTSSTREQYF. V is TRBV27 and J is TRBJ2-7; D possibly corresponds to TRBD1 (6 bases). Between the trimmed V and J ends, which lost 10 bases and 6 bases, there was a span of 22 bases. This CDR3 contains 14 residues. The germline V gene has CDR1 MNHEY and CDR2 SMNVEV (reference sequence).

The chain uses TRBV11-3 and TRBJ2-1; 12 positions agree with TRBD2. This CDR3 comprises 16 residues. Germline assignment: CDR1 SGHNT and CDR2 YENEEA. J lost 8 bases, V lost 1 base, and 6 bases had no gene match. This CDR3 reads CASSLGTSGVIDEQFF. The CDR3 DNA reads TGTGCCAGCAGCTTAGGGACTAGCGGGGTTATAGATGAGCAGTTCTTC.

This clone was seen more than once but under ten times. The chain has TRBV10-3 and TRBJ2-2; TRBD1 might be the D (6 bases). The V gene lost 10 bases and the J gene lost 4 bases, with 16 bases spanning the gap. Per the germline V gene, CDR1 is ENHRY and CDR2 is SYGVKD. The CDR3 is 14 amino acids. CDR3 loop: CATYRLGGTGELFF. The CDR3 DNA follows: TGTGCCACCTATCGGCTAGGGGGCACCGGGGAGCTGTTTTTT.

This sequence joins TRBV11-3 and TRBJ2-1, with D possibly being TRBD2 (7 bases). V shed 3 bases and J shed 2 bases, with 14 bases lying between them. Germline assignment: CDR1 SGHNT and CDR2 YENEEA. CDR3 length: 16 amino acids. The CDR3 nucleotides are TGTGCCAGCAGCTTTGCGGGGGCTGGCACCTACAATGAGCAGTTCTTC. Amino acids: CASSFAGAGTYNEQFF.

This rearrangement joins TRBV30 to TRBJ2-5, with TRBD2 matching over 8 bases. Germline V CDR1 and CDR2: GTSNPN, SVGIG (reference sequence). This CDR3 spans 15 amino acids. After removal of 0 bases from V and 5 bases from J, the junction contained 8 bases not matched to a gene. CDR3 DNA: TGTGCCTGGAGTGTATCGGCGGGAGGAGTGGAGACCCAGTACTTC. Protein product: CAWSVSAGGVETQYF. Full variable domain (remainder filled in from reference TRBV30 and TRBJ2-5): SQTIHQWPATLVQPVGSPLSLECTVEGTSNPNLYWYRQAAGRGLQLLFYSVGIGQISSEVPQNLSASRPQDRQFILSSKKLLLSDSGFYLCAWSVSAGGVETQYFGPGTRLLVL.

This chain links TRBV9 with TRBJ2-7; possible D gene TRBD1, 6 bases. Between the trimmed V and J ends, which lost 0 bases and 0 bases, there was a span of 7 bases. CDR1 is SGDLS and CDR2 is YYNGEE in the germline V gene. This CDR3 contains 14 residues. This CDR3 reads CASSVGQDSYEQYF. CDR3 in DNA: TGTGCCAGCAGCGTAGGACAGGACTCCTACGAGCAGTACTTC. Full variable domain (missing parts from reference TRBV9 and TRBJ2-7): DSGVTQTPKHLITATGQRVTLRCSPRSGDLSVYWYQQSLDQGLQFLIQYYNGEERAKGNILERFSAQQFPDLHSELNLSSLELGDSALYFCASSVGQDSYEQYFGPGTRLTVT.

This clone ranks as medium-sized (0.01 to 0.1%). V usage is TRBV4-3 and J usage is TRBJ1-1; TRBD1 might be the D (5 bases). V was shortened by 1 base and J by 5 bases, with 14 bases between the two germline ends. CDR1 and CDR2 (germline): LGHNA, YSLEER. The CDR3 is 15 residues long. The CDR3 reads CASSQGAGKSTEAFF. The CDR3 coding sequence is TGCGCCAGCAGCCAAGGGGCAGGGAAGTCGACTGAAGCTTTCTTT.

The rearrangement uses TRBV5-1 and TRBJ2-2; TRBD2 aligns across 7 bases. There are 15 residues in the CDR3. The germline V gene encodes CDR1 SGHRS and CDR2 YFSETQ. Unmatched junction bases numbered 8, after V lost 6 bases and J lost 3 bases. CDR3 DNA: TGCGCCAGCAAACCTACGGCGGGGGACACCGGGGAGCTGTTTTTT. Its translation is CASKPTAGDTGELFF.

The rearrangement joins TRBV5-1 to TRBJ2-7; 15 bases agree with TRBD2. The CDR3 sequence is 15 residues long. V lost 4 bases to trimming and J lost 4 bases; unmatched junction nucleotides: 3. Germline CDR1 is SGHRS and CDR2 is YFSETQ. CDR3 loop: CASSQGTSGGYEQYF. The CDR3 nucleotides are TGCGCCAGCAGCCAAGGGACTAGCGGGGGGTACGAGCAGTACTTC.

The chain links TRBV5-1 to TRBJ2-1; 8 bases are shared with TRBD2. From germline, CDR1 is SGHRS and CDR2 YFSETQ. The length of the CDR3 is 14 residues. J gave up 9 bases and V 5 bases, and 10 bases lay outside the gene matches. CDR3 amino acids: CASSPGLGMAEQFF. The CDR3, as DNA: TGCGCCAGCAGTCCGGGACTAGGAATGGCTGAGCAGTTCTTC.

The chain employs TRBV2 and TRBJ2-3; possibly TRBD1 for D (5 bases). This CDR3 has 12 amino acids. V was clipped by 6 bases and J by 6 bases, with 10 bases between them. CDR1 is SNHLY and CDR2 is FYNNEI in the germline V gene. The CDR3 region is CASRRQSDTQYF. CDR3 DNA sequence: TGTGCCAGCAGACGACAGTCGGATACGCAGTATTTT.

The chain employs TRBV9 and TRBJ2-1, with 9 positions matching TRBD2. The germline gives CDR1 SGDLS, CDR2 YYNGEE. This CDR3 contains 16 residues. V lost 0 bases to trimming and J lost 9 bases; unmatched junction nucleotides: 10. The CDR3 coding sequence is TGTGCCAGCAGCGTAGCTACGGGACTAGCTGGCGGTGAGCAGTTCTTC. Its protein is CASSVATGLAGGEQFF.

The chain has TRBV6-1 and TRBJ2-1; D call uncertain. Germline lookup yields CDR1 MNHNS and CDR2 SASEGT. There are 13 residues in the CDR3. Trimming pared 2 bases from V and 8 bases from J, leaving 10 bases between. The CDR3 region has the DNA TGTGCCAGCAGTGAACCCTATCGAGATGAGCAGTTCTTC. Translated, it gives CASSEPYRDEQFF.

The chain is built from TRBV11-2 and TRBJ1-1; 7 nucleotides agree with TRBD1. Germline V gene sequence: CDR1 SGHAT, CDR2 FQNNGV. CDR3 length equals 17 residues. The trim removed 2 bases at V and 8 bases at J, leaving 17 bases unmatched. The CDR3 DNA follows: TGTGCCAGCAGCTTAAATCCGCCGTGGGGACAGACACTCGAAGCTTTCTTT. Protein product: CASSLNPPWGQTLEAFF.

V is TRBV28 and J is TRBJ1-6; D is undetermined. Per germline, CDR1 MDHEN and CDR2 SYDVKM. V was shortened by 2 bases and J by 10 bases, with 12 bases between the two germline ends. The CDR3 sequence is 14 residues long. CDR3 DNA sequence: TGTGCCAGCAGTTTAGGAGCCCCGGAATCACCCCTCCACTTT. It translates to CASSLGAPESPLHF.

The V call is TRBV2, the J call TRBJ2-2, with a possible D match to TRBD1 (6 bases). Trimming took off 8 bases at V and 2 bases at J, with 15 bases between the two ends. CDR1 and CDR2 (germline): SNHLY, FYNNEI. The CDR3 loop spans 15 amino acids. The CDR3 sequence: CASREGTLNTGELFF. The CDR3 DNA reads TGTGCCAGCCGGGAAGGGACACTTAACACCGGGGAGCTGTTTTTT.

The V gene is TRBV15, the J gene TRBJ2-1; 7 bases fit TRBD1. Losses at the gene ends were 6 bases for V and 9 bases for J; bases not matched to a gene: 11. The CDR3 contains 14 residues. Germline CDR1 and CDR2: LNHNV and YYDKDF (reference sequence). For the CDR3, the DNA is TGTGCCACCAGAACCTCTAAGGGGGCAGGTGAGCAGTTCTTC. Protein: CATRTSKGAGEQFF.

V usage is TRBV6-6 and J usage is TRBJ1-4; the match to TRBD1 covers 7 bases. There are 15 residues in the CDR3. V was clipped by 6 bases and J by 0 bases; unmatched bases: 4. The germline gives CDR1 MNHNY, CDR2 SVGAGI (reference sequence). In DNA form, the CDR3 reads TGTGCCAGCAGAGGGACAGCAACAACTAATGAAAAACTGTTTTTT. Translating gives CASRGTATTNEKLFF.

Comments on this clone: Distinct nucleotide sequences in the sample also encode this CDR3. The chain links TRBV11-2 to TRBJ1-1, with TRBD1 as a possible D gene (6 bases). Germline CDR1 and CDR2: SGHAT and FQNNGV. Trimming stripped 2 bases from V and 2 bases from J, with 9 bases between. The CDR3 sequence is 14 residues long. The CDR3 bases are TGTGCCAGCAGCTTAAACAGGGCTAACACTGAAGCTTTCTTT. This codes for CASSLNRANTEAFF.

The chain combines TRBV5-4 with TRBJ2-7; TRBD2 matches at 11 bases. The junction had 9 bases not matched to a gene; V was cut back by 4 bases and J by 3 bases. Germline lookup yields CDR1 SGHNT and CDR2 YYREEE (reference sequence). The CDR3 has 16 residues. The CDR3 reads CASSTDLAGGIYEQYF. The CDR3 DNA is TGTGCCAGCAGCACCGATCTAGCGGGAGGTATCTACGAGCAGTACTTC.

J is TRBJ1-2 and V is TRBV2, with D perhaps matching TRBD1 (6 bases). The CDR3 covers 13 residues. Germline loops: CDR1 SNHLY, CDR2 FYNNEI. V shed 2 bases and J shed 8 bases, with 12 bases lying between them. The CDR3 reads CASSETGIMGYTF. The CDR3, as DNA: TGTGCCAGCAGTGAAACAGGGATAATGGGCTACACCTTC.

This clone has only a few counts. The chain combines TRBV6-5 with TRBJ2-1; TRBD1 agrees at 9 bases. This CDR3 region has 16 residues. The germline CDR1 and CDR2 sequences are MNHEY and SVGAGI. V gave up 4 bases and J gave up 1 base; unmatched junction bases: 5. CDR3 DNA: TGTGCCAGCAGTTCCACAGGGGGCAGGTCCTACAATGAGCAGTTCTTC. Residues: CASSSTGGRSYNEQFF.

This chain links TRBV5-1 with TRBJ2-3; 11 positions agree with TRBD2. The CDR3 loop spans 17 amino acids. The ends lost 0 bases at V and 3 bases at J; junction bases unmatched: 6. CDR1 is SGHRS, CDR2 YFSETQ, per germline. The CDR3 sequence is CASSLGTSGGRTDTQYF. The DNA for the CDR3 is TGCGCCAGCAGCTTGGGAACTAGCGGGGGAAGGACAGATACGCAGTATTTT.

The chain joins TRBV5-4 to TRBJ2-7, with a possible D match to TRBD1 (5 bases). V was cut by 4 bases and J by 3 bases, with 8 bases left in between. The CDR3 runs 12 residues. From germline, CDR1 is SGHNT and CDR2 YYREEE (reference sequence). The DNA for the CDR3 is TGTGCCAGCAGCGCCGACAGCTACGAGCAGTACTTC. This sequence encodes CASSADSYEQYF.

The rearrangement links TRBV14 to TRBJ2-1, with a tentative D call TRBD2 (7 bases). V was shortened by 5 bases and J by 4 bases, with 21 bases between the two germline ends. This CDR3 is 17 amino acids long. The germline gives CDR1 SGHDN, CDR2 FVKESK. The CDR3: CASSTLGGDYLYNEQFF. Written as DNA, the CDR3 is TGTGCCAGCAGCACACTAGGGGGGGACTATCTTTACAATGAGCAGTTCTTC. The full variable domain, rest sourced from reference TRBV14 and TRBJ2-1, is EAGVTQFPSHSVIEKGQTVTLRCDPISGHDNLYWYRRVMGKEIKFLLHFVKESKQDESGMPNNRFLAERTGGTYSTLKVQPAELEDSGVYFCASSTLGGDYLYNEQFFGPGTRLTVL.

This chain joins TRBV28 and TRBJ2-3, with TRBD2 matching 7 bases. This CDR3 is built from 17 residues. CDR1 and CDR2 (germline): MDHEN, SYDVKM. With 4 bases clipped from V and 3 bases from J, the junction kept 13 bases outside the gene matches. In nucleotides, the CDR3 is TGTGCCAGCAGTTCCCCCATCCCTTGGGGAGGGACAGATACGCAGTATTTT. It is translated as CASSSPIPWGGTDTQYF.

CDR3 sequence (DNA): TGTGCCAGCAGCTTACGTAAGCGGGGGGGCACAGATACGCAGTATTTT. Translating it yields CASSLRKRGGTDTQYF. This chain connects TRBV11-3 to TRBJ2-3; TRBD2 aligns across 9 bases. The CDR3 sequence is 16 residues long. V trimming: 2 bases; J trimming: 1 base; junction bases outside the gene matches: 4. CDR1 is SGHNT, CDR2 YENEEA, per germline.